These 21 T cell receptor beta chains were all obtained from the same sample, sequenced in a study of blood T cell repertoires in COVID-19. The repertoire was sequenced with immunoSEQ multiplex PCR; TCRdb's copy has only in-frame clones and lacks some. The data hold under 300,000 clones, with 88% observed a single time. The specimen was peripheral blood. All receptors come from a middle-aged woman who had recovered from COVID-19.

As DNA, the CDR3 is TGTGCCAGTAGTATCTTGGCGGGGGCGCCTGCTTTCTTT. It encodes CASSILAGAPAFF. This sequence joins TRBV19 and TRBJ1-1; a weak D match, TRBD1 (6 bases). Germline V gene sequence: CDR1 LNHDA, CDR2 SQIVND (reference sequence). The CDR3 has 13 amino acids. V lost 3 bases and J 11 bases, leaving 16 bases between the germline ends.

The chain is built from TRBV24-1 and TRBJ2-1; possible D gene TRBD2, 6 bases. Germline assignment: CDR1 KGHDR and CDR2 SFDVKD. CDR3 length: 16 amino acids. V was trimmed by 4 bases and J by 7 bases, leaving 19 bases between them. The CDR3: CATSDRRTTRGNEQFF. As DNA, the CDR3 is TGTGCCACCAGTGACCGACGGACTACGCGAGGGAATGAGCAGTTCTTC.

The chain joins TRBV6-1 to TRBJ2-1; TRBD1 is a possible D gene (5 bases). Germline V CDR1 and CDR2: MNHNS, SASEGT. V shed 3 bases and J shed 2 bases, with 11 bases lying between them. The CDR3 has 15 residues. CDR3 in DNA: TGTGCCAGCAGTGATCAGGGCGAACCCTACAATGAGCAGTTCTTC. It codes for CASSDQGEPYNEQFF.

J is TRBJ1-1 and V is TRBV5-1, with a tentative D call TRBD1 (6 bases). In germline, CDR1 is SGHRS, CDR2 YFSETQ. The V gene lost 4 bases and the J gene lost 1 base, with 14 bases spanning the gap. This CDR3 spans 15 amino acids. The CDR3 loop is CASSPRTDSNTEAFF. DNA for the CDR3: TGCGCCAGCAGCCCAAGGACAGACTCGAACACTGAAGCTTTCTTT.

The chain is built from TRBV29-1 and TRBJ2-2; D possibly corresponds to TRBD1 (6 bases). The CDR3 extends over 15 amino acids. Germline CDR1 and CDR2: SQVTM and ANQGSEA. Trimming removed 2 bases from V and 2 bases from J, with 12 bases in between. Here the CDR3 reads CSVEPDRANTGELFF. The CDR3 DNA is TGCAGCGTTGAACCGGACAGAGCTAACACCGGGGAGCTGTTTTTT.

This chain connects TRBV11-2 to TRBJ2-2; no clear D. V was pared by 4 bases and J by 7 bases, with 19 bases between. CDR3 length: 16 residues. Germline CDR1 SGHAT, CDR2 FQNNGV. The CDR3 loop is CASSSRKRPPIGELFF. CDR3 DNA: TGTGCCAGCAGCTCCCGGAAGAGGCCACCGATCGGGGAGCTGTTTTTT.

This clone has just one count. This sequence joins TRBV9 and TRBJ2-5, with a weak D call TRBD2 (6 bases). The CDR3 contains 15 residues. The V gene lost 0 bases and the J gene lost 5 bases, with 14 bases spanning the gap. Germline V gene lookup returns CDR1 SGDLS and CDR2 YYNGEE. CDR3 DNA sequence: TGTGCCAGCAGCGTAGGGGACGGGAGAGCGGAGACCCAGTACTTC. This translates into CASSVGDGRAETQYF.

The genes are TRBV7-2 and TRBJ2-5, with D tentatively TRBD2 (7 bases). The germline CDR1 and CDR2 sequences are SGHTA and FQGNSA. The CDR3 loop spans 16 amino acids. The V end lost 4 bases, the J end lost 5 bases, and 20 bases lay between the germline ends. CDR3 sequence: CASSSAGRKGGETQYF. The CDR3 DNA is TGTGCCAGCAGCTCCGCCGGGAGAAAGGGGGGGGAGACCCAGTACTTC.

This clone was counted once. The chain couples TRBV10-2 to TRBJ2-7, with 13 bases aligning to TRBD2. V was pared by 0 bases and J by 7 bases, with 9 bases of the junction left unmatched. This CDR3 is 17 amino acids long. The germline V gene encodes CDR1 WSHSY and CDR2 SAAADI. DNA of the CDR3: TGCGCCAGCAGTGAGTCGAAGCCGGGACTAGCGGGACCAGAGCAGTACTTC. Its translation: CASSESKPGLAGPEQYF.

The DNA of the CDR3 is TGTGCCAGCAGCCCCCCGGTCGCGGCCACCGGGGAGCTGTTTTTT. Encoded protein: CASSPPVAATGELFF. The chain is built from TRBV7-3 and TRBJ2-2; no definite D call. The CDR3 has 15 amino acids. The germline V and J ends were trimmed by 5 bases and 4 bases, with 14 bases remaining between them. Germline CDR1 is SGHTA and CDR2 is FQGTGA.

This clone has a single count. The J gene is TRBJ1-4, the V gene TRBV25-1; tentatively, D is TRBD1 (6 bases). Germline CDR1 is MGHDK and CDR2 is SYGVNS. V dropped 3 bases and J dropped 7 bases, with 6 bases sitting between them. The CDR3 totals 12 residues. The CDR3 loop reads CASSDRGEKLFF. As DNA, the CDR3 is TGTGCCAGCAGTGACAGGGGTGAAAAACTGTTTTTT.

The CDR3 DNA is TGTGCCACCAGTGATTCGAACAGGGATAACACTGAAGCTTTCTTT. It yields the protein CATSDSNRDNTEAFF. The genes are TRBV24-1 and TRBJ1-1, with a weak D call TRBD1 (6 bases). The germline V gene encodes CDR1 KGHDR and CDR2 SFDVKD. CDR3 length equals 15 residues. Deletions cut 2 bases from V and 2 bases from J, with 11 bases between.

The chain combines TRBV6-1 with TRBJ1-4; 10 bases align to TRBD1. Germline loops: CDR1 MNHNS, CDR2 SASEGT. J lost 0 bases, V lost 4 bases, and 2 bases had no gene match. There are 16 residues in the CDR3. Here the CDR3 reads CASSGTGGPTNEKLFF. CDR3 coding DNA: TGTGCCAGCAGTGGGACAGGGGGACCAACTAATGAAAAACTGTTTTTT.

The chain links TRBV3-1 (or the pseudogene TRBV3-2) to TRBJ1-2; D possibly corresponds to TRBD1 (5 bases). This CDR3 region has 14 residues. Trimming stripped 9 bases from V and 8 bases from J, with 22 bases between. Germline V CDR1 and CDR2: LGHDT, YNNKEL (reference sequence). DNA of the CDR3: TGTGCCAGACGGACCGGGACTCGCCGTGGGGGCTACACCTTC. Amino acids: CARRTGTRRGGYTF.

This clone was counted once. V gene TRBV6-5 combines with J gene TRBJ1-1; tentative D call: TRBD1 (6 bases). Germline V CDR1 and CDR2: MNHEY, SVGAGI. This CDR3 contains 14 residues. The germline V and J ends were trimmed by 2 bases and 1 base, with 8 bases remaining between them. CDR3 coding DNA: TGTGCCAGCAGTTACCTGACAGGGAACACTGAAGCTTTCTTT. It encodes CASSYLTGNTEAFF.

The V and J genes are TRBV6-2 or TRBV6-3 and TRBJ1-5; TRBD1 might be the D (5 bases). Deletions cut 6 bases from V and 0 bases from J, with 9 bases between. CDR1 and CDR2 (germline): MNHEY, SVGEGT. The length of the CDR3 is 14 residues. The CDR3 nucleotides are TGTGCCAGCAGCCGACAGACTAGCAATCAGCCCCAGCATTTT. Translation gives CASSRQTSNQPQHF.

The chain links TRBV7-2 to TRBJ1-1; 9 nucleotides agree with TRBD1. This CDR3 has 16 amino acids. Trimming cost V 4 bases and J 0 bases; bases outside gene matches: 6. CDR1 and CDR2 (germline): SGHTA, FQGNSA. CDR3 nucleotides: TGTGCCAGCAGCTCTACAGGGGGCCTCATGAACACTGAAGCTTTCTTT. This sequence encodes CASSSTGGLMNTEAFF.

This chain links TRBV5-1 with TRBJ2-3; the match to TRBD2 covers 7 bases. The length of the CDR3 is 14 residues. Germline V gene lookup returns CDR1 SGHRS and CDR2 YFSETQ. After removal of 4 bases from V and 1 base from J, the junction contained 3 bases not matched to a gene. DNA for the CDR3: TGCGCCAGCAGCCTAGCGGCCCGCACAGATACGCAGTATTTT. Residues: CASSLAARTDTQYF.

The J gene is TRBJ2-5, the V gene TRBV7-9, with TRBD1 matching 7 bases. This CDR3 is 14 amino acids long. The V segment lost 5 bases and the J segment 14 bases; nucleotides outside the gene matches: 17. The germline gives CDR1 SEHNR, CDR2 FQNEAQ (reference sequence). CDR3 residues: CASSLNLGDSLIYF. The CDR3 DNA reads TGTGCCAGCAGCCTGAACCTAGGGGACAGCCTCATTTACTTC.

This sequence joins TRBV30 and TRBJ2-6; maybe TRBD2 (6 bases). The CDR3 is 14 residues long. V dropped 3 bases and J dropped 2 bases, with 8 bases sitting between them. The germline V gene has CDR1 GTSNPN and CDR2 SVGIG (reference sequence). The CDR3 protein is CAWSQRAGANVLTF. As DNA, the CDR3 is TGTGCCTGGAGCCAGCGGGCTGGGGCCAACGTCCTGACTTTC.

The chain combines TRBV29-1 with TRBJ1-2; 7 positions match TRBD1. This CDR3 region has 14 residues. Germline CDR1 and CDR2: SQVTM and ANQGSEA. The V segment lost 1 base and the J segment 2 bases; nucleotides outside the gene matches: 4. The CDR3 bases are TGCAGCGTTGAAGCAGAGGGGGCGAACTATGGCTACACCTTC. It is translated as CSVEAEGANYGYTF. The entire variable domain, with the rest obtained from reference TRBV29-1 and TRBJ1-2, is as follows: SAVISQKPSRDICQRGTSLTIQCQVDSQVTMMFWYRQQPGQSLTLIATANQGSEATYESGFVIDKFPISRPNLTFSTLTVSNMSPEDSSIYLCSVEAEGANYGYTFGSGTRLTVV.